This record looks at one TCR beta chain sequence and its context. The CDR3 is 16 amino acids. The V end was cut by 8 bases, the J end by 0 bases, with 18 bases between. The germline CDR1 and CDR2 sequences are MDHEN and SYDVKM. This sample is drawn from a study of shared clonotypes between healthy human individuals. Assay used: immunoSEQ multiplex PCR; TCRdb lists only in-frame clones, some missing. The profile shows 450,000 to 600,000 clones, 65% to 80% of them singletons. The chain uses TRBV28 and TRBJ2-3, with D possibly matching TRBD2 (6 bases). The material sequenced was PBMCs. This TCR derives from a woman aged 40-49 years in good health. Some clones in this sample may be carry-over from other donors' samples. CDR3 loop: CASLSTAGVSTDTQYF. CDR3 in DNA: TGTGCCAGCCTATCTACAGCGGGTGTTAGCACAGATACGCAGTATTTT. Supplemented by reference TRBV28 and TRBJ2-3, the full variable domain reads DVKVTQSSRYLVKRTGEKVFLECVQDMDHENMFWYRQDPGLGLRLIYFSYDVKMKEKGDIPEGYSVSREKKERFSLILESASTNQTSMYLCASLSTAGVSTDTQYFGPGTRLTVL.